The 28 T cell receptor beta chains given below trace back to one sample, sequenced in a study of identical twins. TCRdb re-analysed the 5' RACE reads in MiXCR, keeping a single row per CDR3 protein. There are around 200,000 distinct CDR3 sequences in the sample; around a tenth occur only once, and over 4.5% lies in the top ten. Specimen: memory (CD45RO+) T cells sorted from blood. These receptors were taken from a woman aged 18-29 years in good health.

This clonotype has a count of ten or more. The CDR3 bases are TGTGCCAGCAGTGACTCTGGGGGGCTGACAGATACGCAGTATTTT. Translation gives CASSDSGGLTDTQYF. V is TRBV6-4 and J is TRBJ2-3, with D perhaps being TRBD1 or TRBD2 (6 bases each). Germline V gene lookup returns CDR1 MRHNA and CDR2 SNTAGT. The CDR3 is 15 amino acids. V shed 0 bases and J shed 3 bases, with 10 bases lying between them.

This clonotype was picked up many times. This chain joins TRBV7-2 and TRBJ2-1; D is unclear. CDR1 is SGHTA, CDR2 FQGNSA, per germline. V lost 3 bases, J lost 2 bases, and 11 bases lay in between. This CDR3 is 15 amino acids long. CDR3 protein: CASSFDVGTYNEQFF. The CDR3 DNA sequence: TGTGCCAGCAGCTTTGATGTGGGGACCTACAATGAGCAGTTCTTC. The whole variable domain, filled in from reference TRBV7-2 and TRBJ2-1, reads GAGVSQSPSNKVTEKGKDVELRCDPISGHTALYWYRQSLGQGLEFLIYFQGNSAPDKSGLPSDRFSAERTGGSVSTLTIQRTQQEDSAVYLCASSFDVGTYNEQFFGPGTRLTVL.

This clonotype has only a few counts. J is TRBJ2-1 and V is TRBV7-9; 12 nucleotides agree with TRBD2. Unmatched junction bases numbered 10, after V lost 3 bases and J lost 7 bases. The CDR3 is made up of 17 amino acids. Per the germline V gene, CDR1 is SEHNR and CDR2 is FQNEAQ (reference sequence). The CDR3 is CASSFSAASGGANEQFF. The CDR3 DNA follows: TGTGCCAGCAGCTTTTCCGCCGCTAGCGGGGGGGCAAATGAGCAGTTCTTC.

This clonotype has only a few counts. This chain joins TRBV27 and TRBJ1-2, with TRBD1 identical over 10 bases. The V gene end was trimmed by 0 bases and the J gene end by 4 bases; junction bases not matched to a gene: 5. CDR1 MNHEY and CDR2 SMNVEV come from the germline V gene (reference sequence). The CDR3 contains 16 residues. The CDR3 DNA sequence: TGTGCCAGCAGTTTATCGGGGACAGGGGTTTCCTATGGCTACACCTTC. Translated: CASSLSGTGVSYGYTF.

The chain couples TRBV12-5 to TRBJ2-1, with 9 bases that match TRBD2. The V gene's germline CDR1 is LGHNT and CDR2 FRNRAP. Trimming removed 0 bases from V and 3 bases from J; junction bases left unmatched: 6. CDR3 length: 17 residues. The chain's CDR3 is CASGLVQSSGNYNEQFF. The CDR3 nucleotides are TGTGCTAGTGGTTTGGTACAGTCTAGCGGGAACTACAATGAGCAGTTCTTC.

This clonotype occurred many times. In nucleotides, the CDR3 is TGTGCCAGCACGTATAGCAATCAGCCCCAGCATTTT. Translation: CASTYSNQPQHF. The chain links TRBV12-3 or TRBV12-4 to TRBJ1-5; unclear D gene. The CDR3 covers 12 residues. Trimming cost V 7 bases and J 0 bases, with 4 bases left between them.

This clonotype was seen only a few times. This CDR3 is CAWSLGHTGELFF. The CDR3 coding sequence is TGTGCCTGGAGTCTAGGGCACACCGGGGAGCTGTTTTTT. This chain joins TRBV30 and TRBJ2-2; D ambiguous. The CDR3 runs to 13 residues. Germline CDR1 GTSNPN, CDR2 SVGIG (reference sequence). The ends were cut back, 2 bases at V and 3 bases at J, with 7 bases in the middle.

The chain joins TRBV4-3 to TRBJ1-1; D not resolved. Per germline, CDR1 LGHNA and CDR2 YSLEER. The CDR3 runs to 15 residues. V lost 1 base and J lost 1, with 10 bases in between. The CDR3 bases are TGCGCCAGCAGCCAAGTCTTGGGCGAGAACACTGAAGCTTTCTTT. This encodes CASSQVLGENTEAFF.

This clonotype was counted many times. This sequence joins TRBV12-3 or TRBV12-4 and TRBJ1-2; tentative D call: TRBD1 (5 bases). CDR3 size: 13 residues. Trimming removed 3 bases at V and 6 bases at J, with 11 bases between. Here the CDR3 DNA reads TGTGCCAGCAGTTTCAAGGCAGGGAATGGCTACACCTTC. This codes for CASSFKAGNGYTF.

This clonotype was picked up many times. V usage is TRBV18 and J usage is TRBJ2-1; tentatively, D is TRBD2 (6 bases). The CDR3 length is 14 residues. Per germline, CDR1 KGHSH and CDR2 LQKENI. The V end was cut by 0 bases, the J end by 7 bases, with 10 bases between. The CDR3, as DNA: TGTGCCAGCTCACCACCGGACTACACTAATGAGCAGTTCTTC. Its translation is CASSPPDYTNEQFF.

This clonotype has only a few counts. The genes are TRBV20-1 and TRBJ2-3, with 12 bases aligning to TRBD2. The CDR3 has 15 amino acids. Unmatched junction bases numbered 4, after V lost 4 bases and J lost 2 bases. The germline gives CDR1 DFQATT, CDR2 SNEGSKA (reference sequence). As DNA, the CDR3 is TGCAGTGCTACCGGACTAGCGGGGAACACAGATACGCAGTATTTT. Its protein product is CSATGLAGNTDTQYF.

The V gene is TRBV20-1, the J gene TRBJ2-5; weak D call: TRBD2 (6 bases). The germline V and J ends were trimmed by 1 base and 3 bases, with 15 bases remaining between them. CDR1 and CDR2 from the germline V gene are DFQATT and SNEGSKA (reference sequence). The CDR3 contains 15 residues. The CDR3 sequence: CSARGLTREKETQYF. CDR3 bases: TGCAGTGCTAGAGGCCTGACTAGGGAGAAAGAGACCCAGTACTTC.

The chain uses TRBV5-1 and TRBJ1-2, with D uncertain. The V gene lost 3 bases and the J gene lost 6 bases, with 12 bases spanning the gap. Germline V gene data show CDR1 as SGHRS and CDR2 as YFSETQ. The CDR3 covers 13 residues. The CDR3 region is CASSWDGEDGYTF. Written as DNA, the CDR3 is TGCGCCAGCAGCTGGGATGGGGAGGATGGCTACACCTTC.

This clonotype was seen at least ten times. The CDR3 bases are TGCGCCAGCAGACGGGACAGAAGCAACTATGGCTACACCTTC. Protein: CASRRDRSNYGYTF. The chain carries TRBV5-1 and TRBJ1-2; 7 bases align to TRBD1. V dropped 5 bases and J dropped 2; count of bases not matched to a gene: 6. The CDR3 runs to 14 residues. Germline V CDR1 and CDR2: SGHRS, YFSETQ. Complete variable domain (other parts from reference TRBV5-1 and TRBJ1-2): KAGVTQTPRYLIKTRGQQVTLSCSPISGHRSVSWYQQTPGQGLQFLFEYFSETQRNKGNFPGRFSGRQFSNSRSEMNVSTLELGDSALYLCASRRDRSNYGYTFGSGTRLTVV.

The chain couples TRBV29-1 to TRBJ2-2, with 10 bases matching TRBD2. Germline assignment: CDR1 SQVTM and CDR2 ANQGSEA. V was pared by 4 bases and J by 4 bases, with 15 bases of the junction left unmatched. The CDR3 runs 18 residues. In DNA form, the CDR3 reads TGCAGCGTTGTGGGTGGAGGGGGGGCTAGCGGGAGCACCGGGGAGCTGTTTTTT. Protein sequence: CSVVGGGGASGSTGELFF.

This chain joins TRBV29-1 and TRBJ2-5, with 8 bases lining up with TRBD2. Trimming at V came to 5 bases and at J to 2 bases, leaving 7 bases not matched to a gene. CDR1 is SQVTM and CDR2 is ANQGSEA in the germline V gene. CDR3 size: 14 residues. CDR3 nucleotides: TGCAGCGTTCTTAGGGGCGGGAGGCAAGAGACCCAGTACTTC. It specifies CSVLRGGRQETQYF.

This clonotype was counted a few times. In DNA form, the CDR3 reads TGCAGTGCTAGGGCCAGCGCGGGGGATACGCAGTATTTT. Its protein is CSARASAGDTQYF. The chain employs TRBV20-1 and TRBJ2-3; a possible D gene is TRBD2 (6 bases). V lost 3 bases, J lost 6 bases, and 13 bases lay in between. The V gene's germline CDR1 is DFQATT and CDR2 SNEGSKA (reference sequence). This CDR3 comprises 13 residues.

The chain links TRBV14 to TRBJ2-1, with 10 bases that match TRBD2. The junction had 12 bases not matched to a gene; V was cut back by 0 bases and J by 13 bases. This CDR3 is built from 16 residues. The germline gives CDR1 SGHDN, CDR2 FVKESK. CDR3 loop: CASSQESRLAGASQFF. The CDR3 DNA follows: TGTGCCAGCAGCCAAGAGTCCAGGCTAGCGGGGGCCAGTCAGTTCTTC.

The J gene is TRBJ2-3, the V gene TRBV29-1, with TRBD2 as a possible D gene (6 bases). CDR3 size: 13 residues. The V and J ends lost 4 bases and 0 bases respectively, with 8 bases between them. Germline V gives CDR1 SQVTM, CDR2 ANQGSEA. The CDR3 region has the DNA TGCAGCGTTGTAGCGGCTAGCACAGATACGCAGTATTTT. This sequence encodes CSVVAASTDTQYF.

This clonotype was counted at least ten times. The chain uses TRBV10-3 and TRBJ2-6; D assignment may be TRBD1 or TRBD2 (5 bases each). CDR3 length equals 16 residues. CDR1 is ENHRY and CDR2 is SYGVKD in the germline V gene. V lost 6 bases and J 1 base, leaving 13 bases between the germline ends. CDR3 loop: CAIRRGARSGANVLTF. The CDR3 bases are TGTGCCATCAGGAGAGGGGCAAGGTCTGGGGCCAACGTCCTGACTTTC.

This clonotype was counted a few times. The rearrangement uses TRBV7-2 and TRBJ1-3; unclear D gene. The CDR3 runs to 16 residues. V was cut by 3 bases and J by 0 bases, with 12 bases left in between. Looked up from germline, CDR1 is SGHTA and CDR2 is FQGNSA. CDR3 sequence: CASSFSPVLSGNTIYF. DNA for the CDR3: TGTGCCAGCAGCTTTAGTCCTGTCCTCTCTGGAAACACCATATATTTT.

This clonotype was observed a handful of times. The chain is built from TRBV11-2 and TRBJ2-7, with TRBD2 matching over 7 bases. The CDR3 totals 14 residues. Trimming took 7 bases from V and 6 from J; bases not matched to a gene: 12. Germline V gene sequence: CDR1 SGHAT, CDR2 FQNNGV. Here the CDR3 DNA reads TGTGCCAGCACTCCTACTACTAGCGTTGGCGAGCAGTACTTC. This sequence encodes CASTPTTSVGEQYF.

This clonotype was recorded a few times. CDR3 in amino acids: CATRAGTGELFF. The CDR3 region has the DNA TGTGCCACTAGGGCAGGGACCGGGGAGCTGTTTTTT. This chain links TRBV24-1 with TRBJ2-2; tentative D call: TRBD1 (5 bases). The V and J ends lost 10 bases and 5 bases respectively, with 10 bases between them. The CDR3 is 12 amino acids. Germline lookup yields CDR1 KGHDR and CDR2 SFDVKD.

This chain connects TRBV5-1 to TRBJ1-2; no clear D. Between the trimmed V and J ends, which lost 0 bases and 6 bases, there was a span of 15 bases. The CDR3 contains 15 residues. Germline loops: CDR1 SGHRS, CDR2 YFSETQ. The CDR3 DNA is TGCGCCAGCAGCTTGGAGGTAGCAGGCTCCCATGGCTACACCTTC. Its protein product is CASSLEVAGSHGYTF.

A few counts support this clonotype. The chain links TRBV6-2 or TRBV6-3 to TRBJ2-1; TRBD2 agrees at 8 bases. Germline V gene data show CDR1 as MNHEY and CDR2 as SVGEGT. J gave up 3 bases and V 2 bases, and 6 bases lay outside the gene matches. The CDR3 length is 16 residues. The CDR3 bases are TGTGCCAGCAGTTACCTAGCGGGTGCCCACTACAATGAGCAGTTCTTC. It encodes CASSYLAGAHYNEQFF.

This clonotype came up a few times. J is TRBJ2-5 and V is TRBV7-2; 11 positions agree with TRBD2. Germline V CDR1 and CDR2: SGHTA, FQGNSA. This CDR3 spans 17 amino acids. Germline trimming cut 2 bases from V and 5 bases from J; bases unmatched to any gene: 10. Written as DNA, the CDR3 is TGTGCCAGCAGCTTAATTCAGGGACTAGCGGACATGGAGACCCAGTACTTC. This translates into CASSLIQGLADMETQYF.

This clonotype has at least ten counts. The chain links TRBV5-1 to TRBJ2-7; no firm D call. The CDR3 extends over 12 amino acids. CDR1 SGHRS and CDR2 YFSETQ come from the germline V gene. Trimming cost V 4 bases and J 5 bases, with 10 bases left between them. The CDR3 is CASSQVLHEQYF. The DNA for the CDR3 is TGCGCCAGCAGCCAAGTCCTGCACGAGCAGTACTTC.

This clonotype was counted between two and nine times. V is TRBV15 and J is TRBJ2-7, with 7 positions matching TRBD2. Losses at the gene ends were 8 bases for V and 2 bases for J; bases not matched to a gene: 9. The CDR3 contains 14 residues. CDR1 and CDR2 from the germline V gene are LNHNV and YYDKDF (reference sequence). As DNA, the CDR3 is TGTGCCACCGGTCGGGGGGAGCCCCCCTACGAGCAGTACTTC. This sequence encodes CATGRGEPPYEQYF.